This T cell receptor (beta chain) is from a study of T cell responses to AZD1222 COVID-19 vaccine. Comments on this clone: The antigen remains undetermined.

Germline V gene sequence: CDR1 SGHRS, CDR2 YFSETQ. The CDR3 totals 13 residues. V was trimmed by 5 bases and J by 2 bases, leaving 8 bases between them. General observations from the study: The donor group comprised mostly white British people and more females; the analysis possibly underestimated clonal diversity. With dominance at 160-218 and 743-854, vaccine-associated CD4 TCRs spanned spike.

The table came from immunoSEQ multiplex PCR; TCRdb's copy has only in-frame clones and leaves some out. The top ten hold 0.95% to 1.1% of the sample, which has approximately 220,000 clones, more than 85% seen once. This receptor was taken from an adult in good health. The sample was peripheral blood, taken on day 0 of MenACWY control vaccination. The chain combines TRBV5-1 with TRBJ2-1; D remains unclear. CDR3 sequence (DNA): TGCGCCAGCAGGCTAGTTACCTACAATGAGCAGTTCTTC. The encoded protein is CASRLVTYNEQFF.